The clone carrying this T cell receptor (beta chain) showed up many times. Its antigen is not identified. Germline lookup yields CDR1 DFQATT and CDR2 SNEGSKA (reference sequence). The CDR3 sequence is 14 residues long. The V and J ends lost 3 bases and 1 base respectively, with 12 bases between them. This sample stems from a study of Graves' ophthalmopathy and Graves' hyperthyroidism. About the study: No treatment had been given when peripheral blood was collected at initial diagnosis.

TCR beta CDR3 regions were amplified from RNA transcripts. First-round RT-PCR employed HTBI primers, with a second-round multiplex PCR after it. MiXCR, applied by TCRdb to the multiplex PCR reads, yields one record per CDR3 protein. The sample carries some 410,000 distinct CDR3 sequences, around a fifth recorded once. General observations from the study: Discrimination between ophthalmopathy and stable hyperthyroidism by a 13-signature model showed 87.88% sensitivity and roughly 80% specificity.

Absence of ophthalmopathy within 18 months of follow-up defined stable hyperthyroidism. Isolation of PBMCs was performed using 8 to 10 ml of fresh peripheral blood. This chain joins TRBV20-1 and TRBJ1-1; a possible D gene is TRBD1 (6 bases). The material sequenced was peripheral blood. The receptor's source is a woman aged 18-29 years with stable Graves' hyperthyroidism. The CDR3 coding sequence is TGCAGTGCTAGGGCATACAGGGAGAACACTGAAGCTTTCTTT. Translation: CSARAYRENTEAFF.